The entry below gives a single TCR beta chain sequence along with its context. The entry originates in a study of OX40 agonist ivuxolimab in advanced cancers. Study-level background: Patients in dose escalation had liver, melanoma, kidney or head and neck cancers. Partial responses were seen in three patients, one with hepatocellular carcinoma and two with cutaneous melanoma.

Profiled with immunoSEQ multiplex PCR; TCRdb holds only in-frame clones, not every one. The table shows tens of thousands of clones, with about 81% occurring only once. V lost 3 bases to trimming and J lost 8 bases, with 17 bases between them. This CDR3 is built from 15 residues. Germline V lookup: CDR1 LGHNA, CDR2 YNFKEQ. The chain couples TRBV4-2 to TRBJ2-1; D is ambiguous. Material: CD4+ or CD8+ T cells sorted from blood, obtained in a trial of the OX40 agonist ivuxolimab. The receptor's source is an adult with an advanced solid tumor such as melanoma, head and neck, liver or kidney cancer. CDR3 in DNA: TGTGCCAGCAGCCAGCCATTGTCCCAATCGGATGAGCAGTTCTTC. Its translation: CASSQPLSQSDEQFF.